This passage covers 18 T cell receptor beta chains from one sample sequenced in a study of cytomegalovirus exposure and HLA in healthy donors. Clones were read by immunoSEQ multiplex PCR, and TCRdb kept only the in-frame ones, dropping some. This sample has 100,000 to 150,000 clones, with approximately 92% found just once. Input material: PBMCs. These receptors came from a woman younger than 30 in good health and CMV-seronegative.

The CDR3 DNA sequence: TGCAGCGTTGACCGAGAGAACACCGGGGAGCTGTTTTTT. It codes for CSVDRENTGELFF. J is TRBJ2-2 and V is TRBV29-1; D uncertain. The length of the CDR3 is 13 residues. CDR1 and CDR2 (germline): SQVTM, ANQGSEA. Trimming cost V 3 bases and J 1 base, with 6 bases left between them.

This chain uses TRBV27 with TRBJ2-3; 7 positions agree with TRBD1. Germline V gene lookup returns CDR1 MNHEY and CDR2 SMNVEV (reference sequence). J lost 6 bases, V lost 6 bases, and 9 bases had no gene match. The CDR3 covers 14 residues. CDR3 sequence reads: CASSKGGTRDTQYF. The CDR3 DNA follows: TGTGCCAGCAGCAAAGGGGGCACCCGGGATACGCAGTATTTT.

The chain is built from TRBV28 and TRBJ2-5, with D maybe TRBD2 (6 bases). Germline CDR1 is MDHEN and CDR2 is SYDVKM. The CDR3 sequence is 17 residues long. Trimming stripped 2 bases from V and 5 bases from J, with 21 bases between. CDR3 residues: CASSLKWAGRTWETQYF. CDR3 bases: TGTGCCAGCAGTTTAAAATGGGCGGGAAGGACTTGGGAGACCCAGTACTTC.

This clone was seen just once. The genes are TRBV9 and TRBJ2-3, with 10 bases matching TRBD2. Germline values: CDR1 SGDLS, CDR2 YYNGEE. The CDR3 contains 18 residues. V was clipped by 4 bases and J by 4 bases; unmatched bases: 15. The CDR3 coding sequence is TGTGCCAGCAGCCCGAGCCTCTGTGTAGCGGGAGGATCAGATACGCAGTATTTT. Amino acid sequence: CASSPSLCVAGGSDTQYF.

The chain carries TRBV5-8 and TRBJ1-1; the match to TRBD1 covers 10 bases. After removal of 5 bases from V and 2 bases from J, the junction contained 6 bases not matched to a gene. Germline V gene data show CDR1 as SGHTS and CDR2 as YDEGEE. The CDR3 extends over 15 amino acids. As DNA, the CDR3 is TGTGCCAGCAGTCCCGGGACAGGGGCAAACACTGAAGCTTTCTTT. Its translation is CASSPGTGANTEAFF.

The chain uses TRBV6-5 and TRBJ2-5, with 11 bases that match TRBD2. Germline V gene data show CDR1 as MNHEY and CDR2 as SVGAGI. The CDR3 is 15 amino acids. J was trimmed by 4 bases and V by 6 bases; bases with no gene match: 7. CDR3 loop: CASSLAGGWVETQYF. Here the CDR3 DNA reads TGTGCCAGCAGCTTAGCGGGAGGGTGGGTAGAGACCCAGTACTTC.

The chain has TRBV18 and TRBJ2-3; D is perhaps TRBD2 (6 bases). CDR1 is KGHSH, CDR2 LQKENI, per germline. CDR3 length equals 16 residues. Between the trimmed V and J ends, which lost 2 bases and 2 bases, there was a span of 14 bases. The CDR3 protein is CASSPAAEGPTDTQYF. CDR3 sequence (DNA): TGTGCCAGCTCACCAGCAGCGGAGGGACCCACAGATACGCAGTATTTT.

This chain joins TRBV15 and TRBJ2-1; 9 bases fit TRBD2. CDR3 length equals 16 residues. Per the germline V gene, CDR1 is LNHNV and CDR2 is YYDKDF (reference sequence). V shed 1 base and J 6 bases; nucleotides not matched to a gene: 7. The CDR3: CATSRGGGGRANEQFF. The CDR3 coding sequence is TGTGCCACCAGCAGAGGGGGCGGCGGGAGGGCCAATGAGCAGTTCTTC.

V is TRBV18 and J is TRBJ1-4; D perhaps matches TRBD1 (6 bases). V dropped 3 bases and J dropped 7 bases, with 15 bases sitting between them. This CDR3 is built from 15 residues. Germline loops: CDR1 KGHSH, CDR2 LQKENI. CDR3 in DNA: TGTGCCAGCTCACCCCAGGGGCCGAGGGCTGAAAAACTGTTTTTT. Amino acids: CASSPQGPRAEKLFF.

The J gene is TRBJ2-5, the V gene TRBV5-4; the D gene is possibly TRBD2 (6 bases). Germline lookup yields CDR1 SGHNT and CDR2 YYREEE (reference sequence). The CDR3 runs 19 residues. Trimming took 4 bases from V and 4 from J, leaving 29 bases between them. The CDR3 coding sequence is TGTGCCAGCAGCCGCGCGGGGCTTCGGGCTAGAACTACCCCAGAGACCCAGTACTTC. It specifies CASSRAGLRARTTPETQYF.

J is TRBJ2-7 and V is TRBV21-1; TRBD2 is the table's D call and was not checked against the DNA. TRBV21-1 is an annotated pseudogene. The CDR3 runs to 16 residues. CDR3 loop: CASSKAADGSSYEQYV. For the CDR3, the DNA is TGTGCCAGCAGCAAAGCGGCGGATGGTAGCTCCTACGAGCAGTACGTC.

V and J are TRBV19 and TRBJ1-1; 7 nucleotides agree with TRBD1. Germline values: CDR1 LNHDA, CDR2 SQIVND (reference sequence). V lost 4 bases and J lost 6; bases outside the gene matches: 8. The CDR3 covers 14 residues. For the CDR3, the DNA is TGTGCCAGTAGTACACTACAGGGGCTGGCTGAAGCTTTCTTT. It yields the protein CASSTLQGLAEAFF.

This clone was observed a few times. This sample also contains other DNA sequences that code for the same CDR3. V and J are TRBV30 and TRBJ1-2, with D possibly being TRBD1 (6 bases). CDR1 is GTSNPN, CDR2 SVGIG, per germline (reference sequence). This CDR3 contains 12 residues. V was cut by 2 bases and J by 6 bases, with 10 bases left in between. The CDR3 loop reads CAWSPTGNGYTF. CDR3 in DNA: TGTGCCTGGAGTCCCACAGGGAATGGCTACACCTTC.

The rearrangement uses TRBV7-9 and TRBJ2-2; tentative D call: TRBD2 (5 bases). The CDR3 is 15 residues long. Trimming pared 5 bases from V and 4 bases from J, leaving 14 bases between. CDR1 and CDR2 from the germline V gene are SEHNR and FQNEAQ (reference sequence). This chain's CDR3 is CASSKPRAVTGELFF. The CDR3 DNA sequence: TGTGCCAGCAGCAAACCGCGGGCAGTCACCGGGGAGCTGTTTTTT.

The table lists this clone with a count of one. The chain uses TRBV6-6 and TRBJ1-5; D gene ambiguous. V lost 4 bases to trimming and J lost 0 bases, with 13 bases between them. This CDR3 has 16 amino acids. From germline, CDR1 is MNHNY and CDR2 SVGAGI (reference sequence). CDR3 amino acids: CASSSTSYHSNQPQHF. CDR3 DNA: TGTGCCAGCAGTTCGACATCCTACCATAGCAATCAGCCCCAGCATTTT.

The chain is built from TRBV29-1 and TRBJ1-3, with a weak D call TRBD1 (5 bases). V was trimmed by 2 bases and J by 2 bases, leaving 7 bases between them. The CDR3 loop spans 13 amino acids. From germline, CDR1 is SQVTM and CDR2 ANQGSEA. This CDR3 is CSVEPRAGNTIYF. CDR3 nucleotide sequence: TGCAGCGTTGAACCCAGGGCTGGAAACACCATATATTTT.

The chain couples TRBV19 to TRBJ2-5; D is unclear. The CDR3 is 14 residues long. Deletions cut 1 base from V and 4 bases from J, with 10 bases between. Germline values: CDR1 LNHDA, CDR2 SQIVND (reference sequence). CDR3 nucleotide sequence: TGTGCCAGTAGTATAGGCCCTTCGGGAGAGACCCAGTACTTC. This translates into CASSIGPSGETQYF.

The J gene is TRBJ2-7, the V gene TRBV6-5; weak D call: TRBD1 (6 bases). Per germline, CDR1 MNHEY and CDR2 SVGAGI. This CDR3 spans 13 amino acids. With 6 bases removed from V and 5 bases from J, the gap between germline ends came to 14 bases. The DNA of the CDR3 is TGTGCCAGCAGCAGAACAGGGATCGACGAGCAGTACGTC. As protein: CASSRTGIDEQYV.